This T cell receptor (beta chain) originates from a study of cytomegalovirus exposure and HLA in healthy donors. This CDR3 contains 18 residues. J gave up 6 bases and V 8 bases, and 24 bases lay outside the gene matches. Per the germline V gene, CDR1 is MDHEN and CDR2 is SYDVKM. The primer mix had 60 Vbeta and 13 Jbeta primers. The table came from immunoSEQ multiplex PCR; TCRdb's copy has only in-frame clones and leaves some out. Among about 200,000 clones listed, 65% to 85% were seen once. Whole-study results and caveats: In an earlier analysis, most TCR beta V segments were productive about 87% or about 30% of the time. The listing of fewer than 200 TCR beta chains classed them as cytomegalovirus-associated.

This clone was counted a few times. Antigen specificity is unknown. The sample holds other DNA sequences that translate to the same CDR3. The TCR sequence derives from a man aged 25 to 45 in good health and CMV-seronegative. The sample consisted of PBMCs. The V gene is TRBV28, the J gene TRBJ2-7, with 8 bases fitting TRBD2. Here the CDR3 DNA reads TGTGCCAGCGGCTCCTCGAGAGGAAGTCGGGGGGGCGGAGGCGAGCAGTACTTC. As protein: CASGSSRGSRGGGGEQYF.